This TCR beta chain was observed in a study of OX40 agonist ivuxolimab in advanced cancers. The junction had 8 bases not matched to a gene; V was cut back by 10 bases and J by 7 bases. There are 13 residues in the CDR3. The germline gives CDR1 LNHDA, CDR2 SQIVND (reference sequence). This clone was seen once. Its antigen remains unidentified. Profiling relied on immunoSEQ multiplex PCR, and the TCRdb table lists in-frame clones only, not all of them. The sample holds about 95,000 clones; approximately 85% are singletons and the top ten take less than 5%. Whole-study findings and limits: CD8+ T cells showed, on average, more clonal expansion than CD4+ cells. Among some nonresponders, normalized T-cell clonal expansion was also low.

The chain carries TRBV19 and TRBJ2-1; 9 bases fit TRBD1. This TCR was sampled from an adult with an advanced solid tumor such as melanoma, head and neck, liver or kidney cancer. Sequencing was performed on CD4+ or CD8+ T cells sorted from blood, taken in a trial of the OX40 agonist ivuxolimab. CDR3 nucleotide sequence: TGTGCCACCCGAGGACAGGGGCTTAATGAGCAGTTCTTC. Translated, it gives CATRGQGLNEQFF.